The sequence of this T cell receptor beta chain was determined in a study of T-cell reconstitution after alpha-beta-depleted transplantation in children. The CDR3 contains 13 residues. CDR1 and CDR2 from the germline V gene are MNHNS and SASEGT. The V and J ends lost 8 bases and 0 bases respectively, with 8 bases between them. Study observations and caveats: Some patients' high day-60 TCRbeta diversity was attributed to recipient cells surviving conditioning. After one year, T-cell counts and TCRbeta diversity mostly came from new T cells. About two months after transplant, alpha-beta T cells reportedly came from several hundred expanded graft clones.

Using unique molecular identifiers, the investigators prepared the TCRbeta library. TCRdb ran MiXCR on the PCR reads and lists one entry per CDR3 protein. The sample contains roughly 300,000 distinct CDR3 sequences, around 10% of which appear only once. This clonotype has more than one count but fewer than ten. Its antigen is not identified. The rearrangement joins TRBV6-1 to TRBJ2-1, with D unresolved. The sequence was obtained from a male patient between 2 and 10 years old who had a stem cell transplant for chronic granulomatous disease, so the T cells may come from the graft donor. The sample was peripheral blood, taken 180 days after TCRalphabeta/CD19-depleted stem cell transplant. In DNA, the CDR3 is TGTGCCAGCCATGAAAGCTCCTACAATGAGCAGTTCTTC. Protein sequence: CASHESSYNEQFF.